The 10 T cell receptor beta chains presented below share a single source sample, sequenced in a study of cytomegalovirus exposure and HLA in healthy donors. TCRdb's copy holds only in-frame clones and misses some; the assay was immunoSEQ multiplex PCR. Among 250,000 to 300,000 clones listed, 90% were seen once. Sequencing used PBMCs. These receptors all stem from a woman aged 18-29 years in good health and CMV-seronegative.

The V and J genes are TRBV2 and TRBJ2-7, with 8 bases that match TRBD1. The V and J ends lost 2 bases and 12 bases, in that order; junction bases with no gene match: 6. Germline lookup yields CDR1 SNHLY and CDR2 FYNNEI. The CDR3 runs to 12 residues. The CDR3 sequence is CASSESGGALYV. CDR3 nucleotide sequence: TGTGCCAGCAGTGAATCAGGGGGCGCTTTGTACGTC.

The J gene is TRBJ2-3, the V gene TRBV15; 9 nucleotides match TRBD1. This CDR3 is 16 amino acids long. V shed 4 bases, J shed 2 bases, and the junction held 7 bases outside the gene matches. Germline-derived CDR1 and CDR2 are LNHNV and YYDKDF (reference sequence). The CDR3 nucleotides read TGTGCCACCAGCACAATTAGGACAGGGGTCACAGATACGCAGTATTTT. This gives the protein CATSTIRTGVTDTQYF.

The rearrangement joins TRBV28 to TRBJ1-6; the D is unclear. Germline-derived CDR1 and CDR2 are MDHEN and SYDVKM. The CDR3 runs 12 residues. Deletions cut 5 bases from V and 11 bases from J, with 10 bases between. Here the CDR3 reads CASSTQTPPLHF. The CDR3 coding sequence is TGTGCCAGCAGTACCCAGACACCACCCCTCCACTTT.

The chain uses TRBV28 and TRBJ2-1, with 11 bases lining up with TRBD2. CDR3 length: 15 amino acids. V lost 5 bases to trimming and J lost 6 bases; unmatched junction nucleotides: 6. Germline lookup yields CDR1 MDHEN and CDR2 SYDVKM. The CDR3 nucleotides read TGTGCCAGCAGTCCCGGGACTAGCGGCGCCAATGAGCAGTTCTTC. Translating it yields CASSPGTSGANEQFF.

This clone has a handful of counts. As DNA, the CDR3 is TGTGCCAGCAGTGGGGACCGGGACAGCCACAATCAGCCCCAGCATTTT. Encoded protein: CASSGDRDSHNQPQHF. The V gene is TRBV2, the J gene TRBJ1-5; the match to TRBD1 covers 7 bases. Trimming took 4 bases from V and 3 from J; bases not matched to a gene: 9. Germline lookup yields CDR1 SNHLY and CDR2 FYNNEI. The CDR3 runs to 16 residues. Full variable domain (remainder filled in from reference TRBV2 and TRBJ1-5): EPEVTQTPSHQVTQMGQEVILRCVPISNHLYFYWYRQILGQKVEFLVSFYNNEISEKSEIFDDQFSVERPDGSNFTLKIRSTKLEDSAMYFCASSGDRDSHNQPQHFGDGTRLSIL.

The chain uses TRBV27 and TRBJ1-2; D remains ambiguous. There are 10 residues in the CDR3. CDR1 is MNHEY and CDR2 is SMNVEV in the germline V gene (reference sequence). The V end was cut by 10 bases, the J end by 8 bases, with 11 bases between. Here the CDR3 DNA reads TGTGCCAACAAACCGGGGGGCTACACCTTC. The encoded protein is CANKPGGYTF.

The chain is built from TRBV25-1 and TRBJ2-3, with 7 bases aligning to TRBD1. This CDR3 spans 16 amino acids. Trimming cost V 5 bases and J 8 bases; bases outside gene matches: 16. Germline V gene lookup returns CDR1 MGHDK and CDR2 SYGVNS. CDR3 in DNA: TGTGCCAGCAGTCCCGAACGACAGGGTAGATTATCTACGCAGTATTTT. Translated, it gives CASSPERQGRLSTQYF.

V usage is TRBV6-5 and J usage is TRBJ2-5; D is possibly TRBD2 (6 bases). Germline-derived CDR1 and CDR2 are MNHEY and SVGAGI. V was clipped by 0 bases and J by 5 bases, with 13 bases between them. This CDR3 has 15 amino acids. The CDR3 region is CASSYSAGSRETQYF. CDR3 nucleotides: TGTGCCAGCAGTTACTCGGCGGGGAGTAGGGAGACCCAGTACTTC.

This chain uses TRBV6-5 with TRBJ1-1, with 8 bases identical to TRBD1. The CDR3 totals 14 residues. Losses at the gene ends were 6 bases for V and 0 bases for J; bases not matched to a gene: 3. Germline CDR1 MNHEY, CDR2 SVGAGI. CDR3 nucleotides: TGTGCCAGCAGCGACAGGGGACTGAACACTGAAGCTTTCTTT. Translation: CASSDRGLNTEAFF.

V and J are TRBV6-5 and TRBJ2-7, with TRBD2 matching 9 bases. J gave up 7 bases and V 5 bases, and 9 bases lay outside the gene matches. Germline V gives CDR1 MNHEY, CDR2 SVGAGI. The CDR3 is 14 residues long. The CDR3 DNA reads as TGTGCCAGCAGTCGACTAGCGGCAACGGGGGAGCAGTACGTC. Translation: CASSRLAATGEQYV.